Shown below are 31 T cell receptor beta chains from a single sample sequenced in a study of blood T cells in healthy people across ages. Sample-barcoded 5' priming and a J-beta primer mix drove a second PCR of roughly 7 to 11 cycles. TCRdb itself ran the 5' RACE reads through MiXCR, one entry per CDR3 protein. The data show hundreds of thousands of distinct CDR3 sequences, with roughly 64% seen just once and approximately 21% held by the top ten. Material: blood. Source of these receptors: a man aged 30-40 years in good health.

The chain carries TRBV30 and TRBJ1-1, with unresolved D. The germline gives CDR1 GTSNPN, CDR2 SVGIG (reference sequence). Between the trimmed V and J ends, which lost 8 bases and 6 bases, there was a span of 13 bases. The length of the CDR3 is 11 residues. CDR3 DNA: TGTGCCCTTGGGAATAGCGCTGAAGCTTTCTTT. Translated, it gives CALGNSAEAFF.

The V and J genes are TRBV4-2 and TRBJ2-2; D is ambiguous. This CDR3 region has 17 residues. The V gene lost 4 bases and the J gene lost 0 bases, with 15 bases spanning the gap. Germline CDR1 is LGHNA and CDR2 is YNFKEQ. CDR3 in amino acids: CASSPTLPPSNTGELFF. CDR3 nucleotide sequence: TGTGCCAGCAGCCCGACCCTCCCCCCTTCGAACACCGGGGAGCTGTTTTTT.

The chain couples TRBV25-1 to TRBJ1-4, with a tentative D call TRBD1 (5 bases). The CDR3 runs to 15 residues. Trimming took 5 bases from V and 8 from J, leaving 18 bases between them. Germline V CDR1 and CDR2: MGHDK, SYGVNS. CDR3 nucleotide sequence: TGTGCCAGCAGTCCAAAGGGGTTTTCGGAAGAAAAACTGTTTTTT. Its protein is CASSPKGFSEEKLFF.

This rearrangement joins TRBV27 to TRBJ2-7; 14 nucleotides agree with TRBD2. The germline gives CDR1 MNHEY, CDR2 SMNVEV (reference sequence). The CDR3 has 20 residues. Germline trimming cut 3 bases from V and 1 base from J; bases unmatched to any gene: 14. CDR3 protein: CASSFTLTSGGESISYEQYF. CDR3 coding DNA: TGTGCCAGCAGTTTTACCCTGACTAGCGGGGGGGAATCGATATCCTACGAGCAGTACTTC.

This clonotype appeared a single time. CDR3 DNA: TGCAGTGCTAGAGTTAGGGCGGGAGGGCCCTCCTACGAGCAGTACTTC. It translates to CSARVRAGGPSYEQYF. The chain uses TRBV20-1 and TRBJ2-7; 9 bases line up with TRBD2. Germline V gene data show CDR1 as DFQATT and CDR2 as SNEGSKA (reference sequence). This CDR3 has 16 residues. Trimming removed 1 base from V and 0 bases from J; junction bases left unmatched: 7.

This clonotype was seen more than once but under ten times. DNA of the CDR3: TGTGCCAGCTCAGTTAGCAATCAGCCCCAGCATTTT. Its protein product is CASSVSNQPQHF. The V call is TRBV18, the J call TRBJ1-5, with D unresolved. The germline V gene has CDR1 KGHSH and CDR2 LQKENI. Trimming took 5 bases from V and 0 from J, leaving 2 bases between them. The CDR3 has 12 amino acids.

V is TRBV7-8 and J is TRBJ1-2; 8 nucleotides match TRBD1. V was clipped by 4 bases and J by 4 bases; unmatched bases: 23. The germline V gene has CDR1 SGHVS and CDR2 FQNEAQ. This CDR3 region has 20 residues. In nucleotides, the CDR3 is TGTGCCAGCAGCTCTCAGAGGGTGCTCGGGACAGGCCCTACCTTCTATGGCTACACCTTC. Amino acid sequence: CASSSQRVLGTGPTFYGYTF.

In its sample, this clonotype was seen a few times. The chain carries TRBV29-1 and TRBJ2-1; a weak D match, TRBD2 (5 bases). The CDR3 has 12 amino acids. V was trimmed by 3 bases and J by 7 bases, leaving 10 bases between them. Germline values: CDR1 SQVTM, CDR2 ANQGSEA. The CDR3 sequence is CSVDGSGNEQFF. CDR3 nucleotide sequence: TGCAGCGTTGATGGGAGTGGGAATGAGCAGTTCTTC.

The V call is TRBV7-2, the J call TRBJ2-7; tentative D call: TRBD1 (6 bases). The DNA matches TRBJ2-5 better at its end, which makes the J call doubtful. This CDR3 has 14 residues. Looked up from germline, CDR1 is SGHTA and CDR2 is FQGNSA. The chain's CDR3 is CASSGTSQQETQYF. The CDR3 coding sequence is TGTGCCAGCAGCGGGACATCTCAACAAGAGACCCAGTACTTC.

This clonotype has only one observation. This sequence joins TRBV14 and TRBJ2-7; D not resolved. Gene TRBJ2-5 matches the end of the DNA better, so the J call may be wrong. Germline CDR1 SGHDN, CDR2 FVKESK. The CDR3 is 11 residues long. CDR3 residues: CASGTYETQYF. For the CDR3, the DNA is TGTGCCAGCGGAACTTATGAGACCCAGTACTTC.

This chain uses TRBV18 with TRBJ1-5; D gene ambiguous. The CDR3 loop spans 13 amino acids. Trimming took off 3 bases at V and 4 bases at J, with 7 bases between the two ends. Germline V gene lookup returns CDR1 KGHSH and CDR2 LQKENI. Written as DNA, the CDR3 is TGTGCCAGCTCACCTGGAGAAAATCAGCCCCAGCATTTT. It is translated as CASSPGENQPQHF.

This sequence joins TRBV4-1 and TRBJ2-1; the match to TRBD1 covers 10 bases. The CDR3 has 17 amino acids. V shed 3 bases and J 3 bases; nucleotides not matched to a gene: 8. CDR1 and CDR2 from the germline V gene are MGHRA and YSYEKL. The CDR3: CASSHGNRDRGYNEQFF. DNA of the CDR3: TGCGCCAGCAGCCACGGAAACCGGGACAGGGGCTACAATGAGCAGTTCTTC.

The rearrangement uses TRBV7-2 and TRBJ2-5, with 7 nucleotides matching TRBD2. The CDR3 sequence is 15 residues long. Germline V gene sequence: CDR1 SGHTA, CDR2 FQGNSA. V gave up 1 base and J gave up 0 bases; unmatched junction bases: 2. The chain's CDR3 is CASSLDGTNQETQYF. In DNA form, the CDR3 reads TGTGCCAGCAGCTTAGACGGGACTAACCAAGAGACCCAGTACTTC.

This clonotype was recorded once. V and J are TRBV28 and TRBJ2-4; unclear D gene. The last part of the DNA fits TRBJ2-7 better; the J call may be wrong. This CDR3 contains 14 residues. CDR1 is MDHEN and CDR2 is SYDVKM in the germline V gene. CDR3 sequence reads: CASSLESTAYEQYF. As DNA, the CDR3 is TGTGCCAGCAGTTTGGAGAGTACCGCCTACGAGCAGTACTTC.

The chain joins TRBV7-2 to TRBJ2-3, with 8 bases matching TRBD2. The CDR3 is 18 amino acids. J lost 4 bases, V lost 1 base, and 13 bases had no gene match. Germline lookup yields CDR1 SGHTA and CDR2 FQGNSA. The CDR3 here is CASSLDAQGRGEADTQYF. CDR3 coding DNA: TGTGCCAGCAGCTTAGACGCCCAGGGGCGGGGGGAGGCAGATACGCAGTATTTT.

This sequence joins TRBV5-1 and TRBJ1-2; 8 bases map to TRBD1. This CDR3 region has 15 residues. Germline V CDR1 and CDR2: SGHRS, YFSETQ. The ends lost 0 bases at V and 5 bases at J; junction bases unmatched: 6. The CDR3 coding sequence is TGCGCCAGCAGCTTGGGGACAGGGTACGGATATGGCTACACCTTC. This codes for CASSLGTGYGYGYTF.

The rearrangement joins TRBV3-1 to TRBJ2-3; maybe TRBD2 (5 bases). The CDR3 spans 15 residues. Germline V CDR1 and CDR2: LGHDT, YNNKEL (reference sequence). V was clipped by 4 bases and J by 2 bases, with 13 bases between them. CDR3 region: CASSPLPSTTDTQYF. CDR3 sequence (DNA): TGTGCCAGCAGCCCCCTACCTAGCACCACAGATACGCAGTATTTT.

The CDR3 sequence: CASSAQRRETQYF. CDR3 sequence (DNA): TGTGCCAGCAGCGCCCAGAGGAGGGAGACCCAGTACTTC. The chain is built from TRBV7-2 and TRBJ2-7; maybe TRBD2 (5 bases). The J call may be incorrect, as the DNA end agrees better with TRBJ2-5. The CDR3 is 13 residues long. Per the germline V gene, CDR1 is SGHTA and CDR2 is FQGNSA.

The chain's CDR3 is CATSRDLAGSGDTQYF. The DNA of the CDR3 is TGTGCCACCAGCAGAGATCTAGCGGGATCAGGTGATACGCAGTATTTT. This chain uses TRBV15 with TRBJ2-3; 9 bases map to TRBD2. This CDR3 is 16 amino acids long. Trimming took 0 bases from V and 6 from J; bases not matched to a gene: 7. CDR1 and CDR2 from the germline V gene are LNHNV and YYDKDF (reference sequence).

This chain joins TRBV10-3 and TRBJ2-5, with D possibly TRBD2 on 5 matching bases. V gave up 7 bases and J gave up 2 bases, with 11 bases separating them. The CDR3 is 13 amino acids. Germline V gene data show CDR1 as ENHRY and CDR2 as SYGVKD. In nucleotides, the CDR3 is TGTGCCATCAATCAGAGGGAACAAGAGACCCAGTACTTC. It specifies CAINQREQETQYF.

CDR3 DNA: TGCAGTGCTAGGACTAGCGGGGGGTTTGAGCAGTTCTTC. Translation: CSARTSGGFEQFF. The rearrangement links TRBV20-1 to TRBJ2-1; 13 nucleotides align to TRBD2. In germline, CDR1 is DFQATT, CDR2 SNEGSKA (reference sequence). Losses at the gene ends were 3 bases for V and 9 bases for J; bases not matched to a gene: 2. The CDR3 spans 13 residues.

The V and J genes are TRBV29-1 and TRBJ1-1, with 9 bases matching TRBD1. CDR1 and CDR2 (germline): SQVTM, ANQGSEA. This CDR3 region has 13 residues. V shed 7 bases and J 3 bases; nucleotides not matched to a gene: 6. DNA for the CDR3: TGCAGCGGTGGACAGGGGCCGGACACTGAAGCTTTCTTT. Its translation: CSGGQGPDTEAFF.

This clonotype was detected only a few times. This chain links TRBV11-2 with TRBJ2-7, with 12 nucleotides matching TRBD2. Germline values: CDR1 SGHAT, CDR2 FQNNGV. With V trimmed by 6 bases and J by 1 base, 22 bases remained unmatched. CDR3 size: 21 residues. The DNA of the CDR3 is TGTGCCAGCAGGTCAGAGGGGAAAAGGCTAGCGGGAGGGCCTCGGTCCTACGAGCAGTACTTC. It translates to CASRSEGKRLAGGPRSYEQYF.

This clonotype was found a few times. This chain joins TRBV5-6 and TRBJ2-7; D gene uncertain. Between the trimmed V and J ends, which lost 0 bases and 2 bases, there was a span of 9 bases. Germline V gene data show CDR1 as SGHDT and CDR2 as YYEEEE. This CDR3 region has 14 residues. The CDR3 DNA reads TGTGCCAGCAGCTTGGTTCGGAACCCCTACGAGCAGTACTTC. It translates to CASSLVRNPYEQYF.

The CDR3 coding sequence is TGTGCCAGCAGGAGGACAGGGGGCAACGAGCAGTACTTC. Translated: CASRRTGGNEQYF. The chain carries TRBV12-3 or TRBV12-4 and TRBJ2-7, with TRBD1 matching over 11 bases. V lost 6 bases, J lost 5 bases, and 3 bases stayed unmatched. The CDR3 consists of 13 residues.

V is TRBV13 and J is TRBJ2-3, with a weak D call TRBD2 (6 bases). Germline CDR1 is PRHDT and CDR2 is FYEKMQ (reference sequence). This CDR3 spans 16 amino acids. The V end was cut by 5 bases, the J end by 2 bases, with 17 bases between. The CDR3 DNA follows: TGTGCCAGCAGCCCCCTTCACGGGAGTGACACAGATACGCAGTATTTT. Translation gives CASSPLHGSDTDTQYF.

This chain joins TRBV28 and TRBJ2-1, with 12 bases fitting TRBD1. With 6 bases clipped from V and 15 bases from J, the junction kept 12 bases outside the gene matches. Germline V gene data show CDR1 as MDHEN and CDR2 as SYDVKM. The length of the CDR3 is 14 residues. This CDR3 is CASRTTGTGGDSFF. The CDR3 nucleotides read TGTGCCAGCAGAACGACCGGGACAGGGGGCGACTCGTTCTTC.

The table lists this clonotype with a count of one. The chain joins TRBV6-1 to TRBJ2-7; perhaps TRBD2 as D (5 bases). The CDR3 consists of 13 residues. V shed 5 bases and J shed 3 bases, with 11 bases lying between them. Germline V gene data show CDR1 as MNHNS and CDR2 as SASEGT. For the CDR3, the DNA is TGTGCCAGCAGTAGGACGGGGTACTACGAGCAGTACTTC. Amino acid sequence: CASSRTGYYEQYF.

This chain's CDR3 is CASSFRSGAPYNEQFF. CDR3 coding DNA: TGTGCCAGCAGTTTCCGTAGCGGGGCGCCCTACAATGAGCAGTTCTTC. The genes are TRBV6-2 or TRBV6-3 and TRBJ2-1; the match to TRBD2 covers 8 bases. V lost 4 bases and J lost 2; bases outside the gene matches: 7. This CDR3 has 16 amino acids. Germline V gives CDR1 MNHEY, CDR2 SVGEGT.

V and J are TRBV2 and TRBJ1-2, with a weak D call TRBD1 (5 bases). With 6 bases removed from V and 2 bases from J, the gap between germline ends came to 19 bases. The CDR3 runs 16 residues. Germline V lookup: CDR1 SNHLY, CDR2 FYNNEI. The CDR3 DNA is TGTGCCAGCAGCGTCAGGATGACAGTTTCCAACTATGGCTACACCTTC. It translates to CASSVRMTVSNYGYTF.

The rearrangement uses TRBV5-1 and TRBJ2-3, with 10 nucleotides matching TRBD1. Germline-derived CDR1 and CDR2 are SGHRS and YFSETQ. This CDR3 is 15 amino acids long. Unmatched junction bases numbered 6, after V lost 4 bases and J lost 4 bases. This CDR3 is CASSERQGASDTQYF. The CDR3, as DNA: TGCGCCAGCAGCGAGAGACAGGGGGCATCAGATACGCAGTATTTT.